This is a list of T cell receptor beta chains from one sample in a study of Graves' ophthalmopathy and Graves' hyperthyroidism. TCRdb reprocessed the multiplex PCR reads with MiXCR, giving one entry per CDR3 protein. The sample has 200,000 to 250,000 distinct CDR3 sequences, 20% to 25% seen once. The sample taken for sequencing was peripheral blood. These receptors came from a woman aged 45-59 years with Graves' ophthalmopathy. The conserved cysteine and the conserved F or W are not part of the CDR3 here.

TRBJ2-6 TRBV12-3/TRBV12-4 ASRTDGAGANVLT
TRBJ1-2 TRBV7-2 ASSSVRGDGYT
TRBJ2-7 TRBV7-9 ASIPTTDLGEQY
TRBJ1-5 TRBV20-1 SAADRPDQPQH
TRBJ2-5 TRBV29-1 SVPGGSRETQY
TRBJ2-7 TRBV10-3 ASRTSGMADSYEQY
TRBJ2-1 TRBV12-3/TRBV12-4 ASSKQVEQF
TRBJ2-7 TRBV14 ASSPHGYEQY
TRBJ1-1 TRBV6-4 ASSRPLNTEAF
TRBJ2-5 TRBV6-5 ASSYVGVQETQY
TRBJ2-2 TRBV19 ASSIENSRVPGELF
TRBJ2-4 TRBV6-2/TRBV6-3 ASSSGLALVAKNIQY
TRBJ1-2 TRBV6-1 ASSEFPGGRYT
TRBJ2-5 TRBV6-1 ASSRPGQTQETQY
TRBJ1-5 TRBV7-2 ASSSGRDQPQH
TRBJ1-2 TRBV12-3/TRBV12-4 ASSLAGSGYT
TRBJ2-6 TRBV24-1 ATSDAAGTGPGANVLT
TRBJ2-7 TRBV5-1 ASSASGQGYEQY
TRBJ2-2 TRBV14 ASSQVAPGTGELF
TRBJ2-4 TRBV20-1 SARDGAKNIQY
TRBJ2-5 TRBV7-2 ASSLAPTQGGGTQY
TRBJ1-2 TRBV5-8 ASSFGGNGRGGYT
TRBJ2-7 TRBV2 ASRAAGRMYEQY
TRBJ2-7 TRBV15 ATSRAPTGTATYEQY
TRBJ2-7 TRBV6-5 ASSSNRGLGEQY
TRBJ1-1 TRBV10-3 AISEQSGQGWRNTEAF
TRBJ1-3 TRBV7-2 ASSLGRTSSGNTIY
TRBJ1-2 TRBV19 ASSNPSYGYT
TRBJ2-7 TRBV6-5 ASSLLAGGPYEQY
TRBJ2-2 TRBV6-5 ASSSTVGRGELF
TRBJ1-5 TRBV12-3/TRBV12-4 ASSEQGGQPQH
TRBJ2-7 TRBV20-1 SADRTGGNEQY
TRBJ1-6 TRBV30 AWSVEGSYNSPLH
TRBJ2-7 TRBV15 ATSREGVYEQY
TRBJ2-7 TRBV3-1 ASSPRQGLGYEQY
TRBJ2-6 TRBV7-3 ASSPQPRISGANVLT
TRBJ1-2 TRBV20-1 SAPQGGRLNYGYT
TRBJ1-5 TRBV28 ASSHDRARDSNQPQH
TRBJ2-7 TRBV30 AWSKAGAREQY
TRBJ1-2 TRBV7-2 ASSTRQTYGYT
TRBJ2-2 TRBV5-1 ASSGNQGFGTGELF
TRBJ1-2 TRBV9 ASSVGDRPEVYGYT
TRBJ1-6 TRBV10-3 AISEMEGSSYNSPLH
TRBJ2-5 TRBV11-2 ASSHSPQYQETQY
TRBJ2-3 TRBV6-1 ASRSGQLTDTQY
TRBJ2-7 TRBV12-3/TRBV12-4 ASSNSEGTNEQY
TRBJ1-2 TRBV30 AWSGLTGYYGYT
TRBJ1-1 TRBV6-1 ASSAWDRDMNTEAF
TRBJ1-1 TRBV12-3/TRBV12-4 ASSATRFEAF
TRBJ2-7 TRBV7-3 ASNPGRDEQY
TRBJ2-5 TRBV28 ASSHGQGFRKTQY
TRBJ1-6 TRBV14 ASSSRKTGGSPYNSPLH
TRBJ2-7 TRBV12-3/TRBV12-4 ASSGQGVTYEQY
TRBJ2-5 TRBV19 ASSAGGWETQY
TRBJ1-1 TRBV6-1 ASSEPTLNTEAF
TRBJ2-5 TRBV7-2 ASSSRVQETQY
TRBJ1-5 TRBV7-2 ASSPQGDSNQPQH